The 4 T cell receptor beta chains below all came from one sample that was sequenced in a study of beta chain features in type 1 diabetes. Expressed TCRB transcripts got sequenced, as all isolated RNA was reverse transcribed. Measured with immunoSEQ multiplex PCR; TCRdb has only the in-frame clones, and not every one. The profile covers approximately 60,000 clones, with about 55% appearing a single time and roughly 2% taken by the ten largest. The sample consisted of Tregs from blood. Receptor source: a woman aged 18 to 35 in good health.

The chain carries TRBV5-1 and TRBJ1-4; perhaps TRBD1 as D (6 bases). The V and J ends lost 1 base and 7 bases respectively, with 11 bases between them. CDR3 length: 14 amino acids. Germline CDR1 is SGHRS and CDR2 is YFSETQ. The CDR3 reads CASSLIQGSEKLFF. The CDR3 DNA follows: TGCGCCAGCAGCTTGATTCAGGGGAGTGAAAAACTGTTTTTT.

The CDR3 is CASSGDRSTEQYF. CDR3 DNA: TGTGCCAGTTCCGGGGACAGGAGTACGGAGCAGTACTTC. The chain combines TRBV18 with TRBJ2-7, with TRBD1 matching over 8 bases. The V segment lost 9 bases and the J segment 7 bases; nucleotides outside the gene matches: 11. This CDR3 is built from 13 residues. CDR1 is KGHSH, CDR2 LQKENI, per germline. Filled out from reference TRBV18 and TRBJ2-7, the complete variable domain reads NAGVMQNPRHLVRRRGQEARLRCSPMKGHSHVYWYRQLPEEGLKFMVYLQKENIIDESGMPKERFSAEFPKEGPSILRIQQVVRGDSAAYFCASSGDRSTEQYFGPGTRLTVT.

CDR3 sequence (DNA): TGTGCCAGCAGCTTCAACGGGGGGTCGTACAGAGGCTACACCTTC. Its protein is CASSFNGGSYRGYTF. J is TRBJ1-2 and V is TRBV5-5; a possible D gene is TRBD1 (5 bases). Trimming removed 2 bases from V and 8 bases from J, with 19 bases in between. The germline V gene has CDR1 SGHKS and CDR2 YYEKEE (reference sequence). CDR3 size: 15 residues.

Written as DNA, the CDR3 is TGTGCCTGGAGTGTTAAGTACGGGGGCTACGAGCAGTACTTC. Its translation: CAWSVKYGGYEQYF. This sequence joins TRBV30 and TRBJ2-7, with D maybe TRBD2 (6 bases). Deletions cut 0 bases from V and 3 bases from J, with 12 bases between. The germline V gene has CDR1 GTSNPN and CDR2 SVGIG (reference sequence). The CDR3 length is 14 residues.